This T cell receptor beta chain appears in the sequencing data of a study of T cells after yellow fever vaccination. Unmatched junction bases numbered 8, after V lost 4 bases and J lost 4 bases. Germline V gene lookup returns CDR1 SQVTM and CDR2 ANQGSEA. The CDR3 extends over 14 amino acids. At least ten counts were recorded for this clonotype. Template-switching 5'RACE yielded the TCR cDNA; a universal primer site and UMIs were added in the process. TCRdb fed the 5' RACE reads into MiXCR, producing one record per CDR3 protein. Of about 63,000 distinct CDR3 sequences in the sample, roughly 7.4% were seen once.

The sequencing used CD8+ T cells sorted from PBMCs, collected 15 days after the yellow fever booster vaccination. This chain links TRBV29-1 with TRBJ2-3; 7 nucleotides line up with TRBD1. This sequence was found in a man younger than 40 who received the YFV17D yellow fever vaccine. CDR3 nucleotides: TGCAGCGTTGGAGGGGGCGTGTCGGCAGATACGCAGTATTTT. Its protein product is CSVGGGVSADTQYF.